Each of the 30 T cell receptor beta chains below was sequenced from the same sample in a study of T cells in Graves' hyperthyroidism and ophthalmopathy. Amplification of TCR beta CDR3 regions used RNA as the template. With the HTBI primer set, the TCR CDR3 went through a first round of RT-PCR. TCRdb re-derived calls from the multiplex PCR reads in MiXCR, one entry per CDR3 protein. The data hold 750,000 to 900,000 distinct CDR3 sequences, with more than 30% observed a single time. The sample taken for sequencing was blood. The source of these receptors is a young man with Graves' hyperthyroidism.

V and J are TRBV5-6 and TRBJ1-1, with 12 bases lining up with TRBD1. This CDR3 comprises 16 residues. Trimming took 1 base from V and 8 from J; bases not matched to a gene: 9. The germline V gene has CDR1 SGHDT and CDR2 YYEEEE. CDR3 DNA sequence: TGTGCCAGCAGCTTGAGGGGGGACAGGGGGCGAAGGGAAGCTTTCTTT. This codes for CASSLRGDRGRREAFF. The whole variable domain, filled in from reference TRBV5-6 and TRBJ1-1, reads DAGVTQSPTHLIKTRGQQVTLRCSPKSGHDTVSWYQQALGQGPQFIFQYYEEEERQRGNFPDRFSGHQFPNYSSELNVNALLLGDSALYLCASSLRGDRGRREAFFGQGTRLTVV.

This clonotype was recorded many times. This chain uses TRBV24-1 with TRBJ1-1; D is unclear. Germline CDR1 reads KGHDR; CDR2 reads SFDVKD. This CDR3 is built from 13 residues. With 4 bases removed from V and 0 bases from J, the gap between germline ends came to 5 bases. The CDR3 coding sequence is TGTGCCACCAGTGAGGCCATGAACACTGAAGCTTTCTTT. It is translated as CATSEAMNTEAFF.

Remarks on this clonotype: A junction boundary mismatches the germline segment, possibly from a read error. The chain has TRBV5-6 and TRBJ2-2, with a possible D match to TRBD2 (5 bases). CDR1 and CDR2 (germline): SGHDT, YYEEEE. The CDR3 has 14 residues. The CDR3 nucleotides read TGTGCCAGCAGCTCCCCACGAAACACCGGGGATCTGTTTTTT. This encodes CASSSPRNTGDLFF.

As to this clonotype: This may be a read error: a much more frequent sequence differs by one nucleotide. The genes are TRBV2 and TRBJ2-7; 8 bases match TRBD2. This CDR3 region has 22 residues. Germline V CDR1 and CDR2: SNHLY, FYNNEI. Trimming at V came to 2 bases and at J to 2 bases, leaving 26 bases not matched to a gene. DNA for the CDR3: TGTGCCAGCAGTGAATGTAGCCAATTCAACGGGGAGCGGGAGATAGTCCCCTACGAGCAGTACTTC. Protein: CASSECSQFNGEREIVPYEQYF.

As regards this clonotype: Because the CDR3 is missing its conserved closing phenylalanine or tryptophan, this is likely a read error. The DNA is omitted, as the CDR3 cannot be located on it reliably, and the CDR3 follows TCRdb's listing. V usage is TRBV4-1 and J usage is TRBJ2-2; TRBD2, as called in the table, went unchecked against the DNA. With termini counted, the CDR3 has 8 amino acids. The germline V gene encodes CDR1 MGHRA and CDR2 YSYEKL. CDR3 amino acids: CASSQGPA.

The rearrangement joins TRBV6-6 to TRBJ1-2; D not resolved. The CDR3 is 14 residues long. Trimming pared 7 bases from V and 8 bases from J, leaving 20 bases between. CDR1 is MNHNY and CDR2 is SVGAGI in the germline V gene (reference sequence). For the CDR3, the DNA is TGTGCCAGCACACACTCGAGGTCGGATAGCGGCTACACCTTC. It yields the protein CASTHSRSDSGYTF.

As for this clonotype: No conserved phenylalanine or tryptophan ends this CDR3, so it is likely a read error. The chain carries TRBV20-1 and TRBJ2-7, with TRBD2 matching over 11 bases. In germline, CDR1 is DFQATT, CDR2 SNEGSKA (reference sequence). Trimming removed 6 bases from V and 3 bases from J; junction bases left unmatched: 7. CDR3 length: 14 residues. The CDR3 sequence: CSAGGLAALYEQYL. CDR3 nucleotide sequence: TGCAGTGCCGGGGGACTAGCGGCGCTCTACGAGCAGTACCTC.

This clonotype was recorded only once. A much larger clone differs by one base, so this may be a read error. This likely comes from a read error, as the CDR3 has no conserved phenylalanine or tryptophan at its end. The chain links TRBV7-2 to TRBJ1-1; 7 nucleotides line up with TRBD1. The V gene's germline CDR1 is SGHTA and CDR2 FQGNSA. This CDR3 has 14 residues. The junction had 5 bases not matched to a gene; V was cut back by 3 bases and J by 4 bases. The CDR3 loop reads CASSFLTGTTEAFL. In DNA form, the CDR3 reads TGTGCCAGCAGCTTTCTGACAGGGACCACTGAAGCTTTCCTT.

This clonotype was seen ten or more times. V usage is TRBV19 and J usage is TRBJ1-5; no clear D gene. Trimming cost V 2 bases and J 6 bases, with 14 bases left between them. Germline CDR1 LNHDA, CDR2 SQIVND (reference sequence). The CDR3 covers 15 residues. The CDR3 region has the DNA TGTGCCAGTAGTATAACCACAACCTTTTTTCAGCCCCAGCATTTT. Protein: CASSITTTFFQPQHF.

V is TRBV7-9 and J is TRBJ1-4, with D tentatively TRBD1 (6 bases). Germline V lookup: CDR1 SEHNR, CDR2 FQNEAQ (reference sequence). The CDR3 extends over 13 amino acids. Trimming left V 8 bases short and J 7 bases short, with 14 bases between. CDR3 DNA sequence: TGTGCCAGCTCAAGGGGGACGGGTGAAAAACTGTTTTTT. It codes for CASSRGTGEKLFF.

This clonotype was counted a few times. This sequence joins TRBV7-2 and TRBJ2-5; 7 bases agree with TRBD2. The CDR3 is made up of 13 amino acids. The germline CDR1 and CDR2 sequences are SGHTA and FQGNSA. J was trimmed by 5 bases and V by 5 bases; bases with no gene match: 5. CDR3 sequence: CASSPDSGETQYF. The DNA for the CDR3 is TGTGCCAGCAGCCCGGATAGCGGGGAGACCCAGTACTTC.

V is TRBV10-3 and J is TRBJ2-6, with TRBD1 identical over 8 bases. Trimming cost V 6 bases and J 0 bases; bases outside gene matches: 10. This CDR3 contains 18 residues. CDR1 and CDR2 (germline): ENHRY, SYGVKD. The CDR3 spells CAIRLTGDKSSGANVLTF. The CDR3 DNA sequence: TGTGCCATCAGGTTGACAGGGGATAAGAGCTCTGGGGCCAACGTCCTGACTTTC.

This chain links TRBV2 with TRBJ1-2; the match to TRBD1 covers 11 bases. The CDR3 runs to 14 residues. Germline values: CDR1 SNHLY, CDR2 FYNNEI. Trimming removed 6 bases from V and 3 bases from J; junction bases left unmatched: 3. CDR3 sequence reads: CASRGQGADYGYTF. The CDR3 DNA is TGTGCCAGCAGAGGACAGGGGGCTGACTATGGCTACACCTTC.

This clonotype was seen a handful of times. A much larger clone is a single base away; this may be a read error. The CDR3 is CASSSGSPRQGGGNTIYF. As DNA, the CDR3 is TGTGCCAGCAGCTCAGGCTCCCCGAGACAGGGAGGGGGAAACACCATATATTTT. The rearrangement joins TRBV7-2 to TRBJ1-3; 7 nucleotides match TRBD1. V lost 4 bases, J lost 4 bases, and 16 bases stayed unmatched. Per the germline V gene, CDR1 is SGHTA and CDR2 is FQGNSA. This CDR3 region has 18 residues.

This clonotype has only a few counts. Sequence at one end of the junction differs from germline and may be a read error. This sequence joins TRBV15 and TRBJ1-5, with D perhaps TRBD1 (5 bases). Per the germline V gene, CDR1 is LNHNV and CDR2 is YYDKDF (reference sequence). This CDR3 has 15 residues. Here the CDR3 DNA reads TGTGCCAGCAGCCGGATCAGGGATCTCAATCAGCCCCAGCATTTT. Its protein is CASSRIRDLNQPQHF.

This clonotype was seen a few times. The rearrangement links TRBV20-1 to TRBJ2-5; tentatively, D is TRBD2 (6 bases). The germline V gene encodes CDR1 DFQATT and CDR2 SNEGSKA (reference sequence). The CDR3 contains 14 residues. Trimming removed 6 bases from V and 5 bases from J, with 19 bases in between. CDR3 in amino acids: CSAPSRGVGETQYF. For the CDR3, the DNA is TGCAGTGCCCCGTCGCGGGGAGTCGGGGAGACCCAGTACTTC.

As for this clonotype: This may stem from a read error, because a much larger clone lies one nucleotide away. The rearrangement joins TRBV5-1 to TRBJ1-5; maybe TRBD1 (6 bases). Germline loops: CDR1 SGHRS, CDR2 YFSETQ. This CDR3 region has 13 residues. V was clipped by 5 bases and J by 5 bases, with 11 bases between them. CDR3 in DNA: TGCGCCAGCAGTAGAAAGGGGGATCAGCCCCAGCATTTT. Encoded protein: CASSRKGDQPQHF.

This clonotype was counted many times. The chain uses TRBV25-1 and TRBJ1-3, with D unresolved. CDR1 and CDR2 (germline): MGHDK, SYGVNS. V dropped 7 bases and J dropped 0 bases, with 10 bases sitting between them. The CDR3 loop spans 14 amino acids. DNA for the CDR3: TGTGCCAGCATTTTCGAGGGCTCTGGAAACACCATATATTTT. Translating gives CASIFEGSGNTIYF.

This sequence joins TRBV4-1 and TRBJ1-2; D call uncertain. The CDR3 spans 14 residues. Germline lookup yields CDR1 MGHRA and CDR2 YSYEKL. Trimming took off 0 bases at V and 2 bases at J, with 7 bases between the two ends. The CDR3 bases are TGCGCCAGCAGCCAAGATAAGGAGAACTATGGCTACACCTTC. It specifies CASSQDKENYGYTF.

This clonotype was observed at least ten times. This sequence joins TRBV7-2 and TRBJ2-7, with D perhaps matching TRBD1 or TRBD2 (5 bases each). With 3 bases removed from V and 0 bases from J, the gap between germline ends came to 9 bases. CDR3 length equals 14 residues. Looked up from germline, CDR1 is SGHTA and CDR2 is FQGNSA. The CDR3 loop is CASSFGTNSYEQYF. CDR3 DNA sequence: TGTGCCAGCAGCTTCGGGACCAACTCCTACGAGCAGTACTTC.

This clonotype was counted only a few times. V is TRBV20-1 and J is TRBJ2-7; 7 bases match TRBD1. V shed 4 bases, J shed 0 bases, and the junction held 6 bases outside the gene matches. CDR1 and CDR2 from the germline V gene are DFQATT and SNEGSKA (reference sequence). The CDR3 spans 14 residues. The CDR3, as DNA: TGCAGTGCTACCCGACAGGGTGCCTCCTACGAGCAGTACTTC. Protein product: CSATRQGASYEQYF.

The chain couples TRBV29-1 to TRBJ2-7, with D unresolved. TRBJ2-1 explains the end of the DNA better; the J call may be wrong. The CDR3 is 11 amino acids. Per germline, CDR1 SQVTM and CDR2 ANQGSEA. The CDR3 protein is CSVEGVSEQFF. Written as DNA, the CDR3 is TGCAGCGTTGAAGGAGTGTCTGAGCAGTTCTTC.

Regarding this clonotype: A junction boundary mismatches the germline segment, possibly from a read error. V usage is TRBV7-9 and J usage is TRBJ2-5; 13 nucleotides agree with TRBD2. Germline CDR1 reads SEHNR; CDR2 reads FQNEAQ (reference sequence). CDR3 size: 16 residues. CDR3 DNA: TGTGCTAGCAGCCCCGGACTAGCGGGAGAACAAGAGACCCAGTACTTC. It yields the protein CASSPGLAGEQETQYF.

The chain is built from TRBV5-1 and TRBJ1-1; D is unresolved. Germline V gene lookup returns CDR1 SGHRS and CDR2 YFSETQ. CDR3 length: 14 amino acids. Trimming shortened V by 0 bases and J by 4 bases, and 10 bases separated the two germline ends. The CDR3 bases are TGCGCCAGCAGCTTGGAGGTAGGGAGCACTGAAGCTTTCTTT. As protein: CASSLEVGSTEAFF.

A remark on this clonotype: Since a much larger clone is just one base distant, this may be a read error. The rearrangement joins TRBV20-1 to TRBJ1-4; D possibly corresponds to TRBD1 (6 bases). Germline V gives CDR1 DFQATT, CDR2 SNEGSKA (reference sequence). The CDR3 is 14 amino acids. CDR3 protein: CSARAGGRGRSTYF. CDR3 nucleotide sequence: TGCAGTGCTAGAGCGGGGGGCAGGGGACGATCCACTTATTTT.

The J gene is TRBJ2-7, the V gene TRBV15, with a tentative D call TRBD1 (6 bases). This CDR3 has 13 residues. Trimming shortened V by 3 bases and J by 3 bases, and 9 bases separated the two germline ends. Germline CDR1 and CDR2: LNHNV and YYDKDF (reference sequence). CDR3 in DNA: TGTGCCACCAGCAGTTCCAGGGGCTACGAGCAGTACTTC. Translated: CATSSSRGYEQYF.

This clonotype appeared a few times. The chain combines TRBV2 with TRBJ2-2; D not certain. Germline V lookup: CDR1 SNHLY, CDR2 FYNNEI. The V gene lost 3 bases and the J gene lost 0 bases, with 11 bases spanning the gap. The CDR3 loop spans 16 amino acids. This CDR3 is CASSESVGTNTGELFF. CDR3 sequence (DNA): TGTGCCAGCAGTGAGAGTGTAGGGACGAACACCGGGGAGCTGTTTTTT.

Worth noting for this clonotype: The junction departs from the called germline gene at one end, perhaps through a read error. The CDR3 coding sequence is TGTGCCAGCGGCTTAACGACGAACACTGAAGCTTTCTTT. Encoded protein: CASGLTTNTEAFF. This sequence joins TRBV7-9 and TRBJ1-1; D remains ambiguous. Looked up from germline, CDR1 is SEHNR and CDR2 is FQNEAQ (reference sequence). There are 13 residues in the CDR3.

The V call is TRBV10-3, the J call TRBJ1-5, with D tentatively TRBD1 (5 bases). Trimming took 8 bases from V and 1 from J, leaving 12 bases between them. CDR1 ENHRY and CDR2 SYGVKD come from the germline V gene. The CDR3 totals 14 residues. CDR3 sequence reads: CAIAEGMSNQPQHF. CDR3 bases: TGTGCCATCGCGGAGGGGATGAGCAATCAGCCCCAGCATTTT.

The genes are TRBV10-3 and TRBJ1-5; D gene uncertain. Trimming removed 5 bases at V and 2 bases at J, with 7 bases between. The CDR3 loop spans 13 amino acids. Germline assignment: CDR1 ENHRY and CDR2 SYGVKD. CDR3 nucleotides: TGTGCCATCAGTTTTGGGGGCAATCAGCCCCAGCATTTT. Its translation: CAISFGGNQPQHF.